This TCR beta chain was obtained from a study of tumor-infiltrating lymphocytes in localized non-small cell lung cancer. Study-level background: Several tumor histologies, both smoking statuses, and some post-neoadjuvant chemotherapy samples were included. Each patient gave resected tumor and non-adjacent uninvolved lung tissue. Study-wide points: Higher tumor T cell infiltration than in uninvolved lung was supported by TCRbeta sequencing. IM1 and IM2 tumors showed no difference in T-cell fraction.

This clone was observed a few times. Its cognate antigen is unknown. Clones were read by immunoSEQ multiplex PCR, and TCRdb kept only the in-frame ones, dropping some. The sample holds fewer than 15,000 clones; about 70% are singletons and the top ten take roughly 11%. This CDR3 region has 20 residues. Trimming took 0 bases from V and 5 from J; bases not matched to a gene: 15. Per germline, CDR1 LGHNA and CDR2 YSLEER. This receptor was obtained from a human donor with non-small cell lung cancer. The rearrangement links TRBV4-3 to TRBJ1-3; 11 bases line up with TRBD1. Sequencing was performed on uninvolved lung tissue not adjacent to the tumor. The CDR3 DNA reads as TGCGCCAGCAGCCAAGACTTCATCGGCGGACAGGGGGCGATTCGAAACACCATATATTTT. Its protein is CASSQDFIGGQGAIRNTIYF.